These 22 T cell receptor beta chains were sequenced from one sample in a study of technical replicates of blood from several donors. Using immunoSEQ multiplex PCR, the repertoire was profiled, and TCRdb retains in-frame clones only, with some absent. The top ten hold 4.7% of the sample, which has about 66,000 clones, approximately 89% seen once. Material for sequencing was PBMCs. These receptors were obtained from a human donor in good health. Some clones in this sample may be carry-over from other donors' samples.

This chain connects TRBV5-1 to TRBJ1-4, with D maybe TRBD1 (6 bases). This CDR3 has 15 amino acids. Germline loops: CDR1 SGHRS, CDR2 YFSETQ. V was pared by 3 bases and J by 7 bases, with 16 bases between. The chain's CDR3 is CASSSGTGLAEKLFF. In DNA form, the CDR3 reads TGCGCCAGCAGCTCTGGTACAGGGCTGGCTGAAAAACTGTTTTTT.

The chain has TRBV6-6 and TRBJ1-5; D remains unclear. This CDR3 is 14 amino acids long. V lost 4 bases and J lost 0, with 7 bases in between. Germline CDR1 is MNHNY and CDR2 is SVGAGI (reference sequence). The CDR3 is CASSSSDSNQPQHF. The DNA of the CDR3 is TGTGCCAGCAGTTCCAGTGATAGCAATCAGCCCCAGCATTTT.

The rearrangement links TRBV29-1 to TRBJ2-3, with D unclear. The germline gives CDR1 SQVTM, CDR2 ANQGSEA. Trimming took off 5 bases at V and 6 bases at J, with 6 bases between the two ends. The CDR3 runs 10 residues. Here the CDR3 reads CSVMRDTQYF. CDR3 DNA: TGCAGCGTTATGAGGGATACGCAGTATTTT.

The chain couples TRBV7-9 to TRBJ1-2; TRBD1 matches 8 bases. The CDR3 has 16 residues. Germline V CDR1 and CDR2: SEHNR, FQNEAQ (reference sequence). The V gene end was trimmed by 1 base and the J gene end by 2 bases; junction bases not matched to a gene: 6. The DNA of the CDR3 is TGTGCCAGCAGCTTAGGACAGGGGTTGTCAAACTATGGCTACACCTTC. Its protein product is CASSLGQGLSNYGYTF.

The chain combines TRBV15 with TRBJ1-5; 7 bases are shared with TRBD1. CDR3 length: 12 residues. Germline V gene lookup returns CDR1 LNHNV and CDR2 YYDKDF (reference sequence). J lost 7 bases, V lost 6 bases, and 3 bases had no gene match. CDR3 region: CATSDRAQPQHF. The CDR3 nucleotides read TGTGCCACCAGTGACAGGGCCCAGCCCCAGCATTTT.

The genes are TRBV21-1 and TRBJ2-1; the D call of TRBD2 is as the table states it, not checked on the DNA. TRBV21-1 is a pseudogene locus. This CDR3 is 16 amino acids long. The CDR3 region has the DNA TGTGCCAGCAGCAGTCAAGGGAGGGGGGGCTTTGAGGAGCAGTTCTTC. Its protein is CASSSQGRGGFEEQFF.

The CDR3 here is CASSPQGISNGYTF. CDR3 bases: TGTGCCAGCAGTCCCCAGGGTATCTCCAATGGCTACACCTTC. This chain joins TRBV27 and TRBJ1-2; possibly TRBD1 for D (5 bases). Germline CDR1 and CDR2: MNHEY and SMNVEV (reference sequence). Trimming cost V 5 bases and J 6 bases, with 16 bases left between them. The CDR3 consists of 14 residues.

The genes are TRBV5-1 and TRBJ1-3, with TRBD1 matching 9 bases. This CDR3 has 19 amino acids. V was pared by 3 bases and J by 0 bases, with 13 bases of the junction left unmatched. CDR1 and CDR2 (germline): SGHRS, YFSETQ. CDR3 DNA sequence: TGCGCCAGCAGCTCCGGGGACAGGGTTATCCTTCACTCTGGAAACACCATATATTTT. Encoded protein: CASSSGDRVILHSGNTIYF.

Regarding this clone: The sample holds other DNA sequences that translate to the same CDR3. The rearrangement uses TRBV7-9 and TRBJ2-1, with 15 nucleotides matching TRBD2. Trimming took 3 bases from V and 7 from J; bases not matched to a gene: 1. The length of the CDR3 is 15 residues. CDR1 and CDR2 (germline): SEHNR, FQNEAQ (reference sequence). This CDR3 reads CASSLGLAGGNEQFF. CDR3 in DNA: TGTGCCAGCAGCTTGGGACTAGCGGGAGGTAATGAGCAGTTCTTC.

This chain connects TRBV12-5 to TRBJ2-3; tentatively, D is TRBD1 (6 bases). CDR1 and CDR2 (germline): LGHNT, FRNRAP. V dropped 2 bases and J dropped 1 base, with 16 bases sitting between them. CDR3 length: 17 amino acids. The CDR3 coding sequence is TGTGCTAGTGGTTTGTCGACCGGGACACCAGGCACAGATACGCAGTATTTT. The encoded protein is CASGLSTGTPGTDTQYF.

This chain's CDR3 is CAWSGGARRGAEAFF. Written as DNA, the CDR3 is TGTGCCTGGAGTGGAGGAGCGCGCAGGGGGGCTGAAGCTTTCTTT. This rearrangement joins TRBV30 to TRBJ1-1; 7 bases are shared with TRBD1. Germline CDR1 GTSNPN, CDR2 SVGIG (reference sequence). The J segment lost 6 bases and the V segment lost 1 base, leaving 11 bases of the junction unmatched. CDR3 size: 15 residues.

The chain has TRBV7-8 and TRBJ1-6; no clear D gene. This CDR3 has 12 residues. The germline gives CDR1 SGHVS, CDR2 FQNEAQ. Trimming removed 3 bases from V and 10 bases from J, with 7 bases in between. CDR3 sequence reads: CASSFSRSPLHF. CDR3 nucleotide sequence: TGTGCCAGCAGCTTCTCCCGGTCACCCCTCCACTTT.

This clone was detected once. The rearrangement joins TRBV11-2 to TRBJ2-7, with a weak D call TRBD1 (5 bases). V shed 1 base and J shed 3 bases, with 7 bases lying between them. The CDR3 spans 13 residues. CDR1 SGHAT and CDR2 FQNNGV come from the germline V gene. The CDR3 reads CASSLVQGYEQYF. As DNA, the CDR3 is TGTGCCAGCAGCTTAGTCCAGGGCTACGAGCAGTACTTC.

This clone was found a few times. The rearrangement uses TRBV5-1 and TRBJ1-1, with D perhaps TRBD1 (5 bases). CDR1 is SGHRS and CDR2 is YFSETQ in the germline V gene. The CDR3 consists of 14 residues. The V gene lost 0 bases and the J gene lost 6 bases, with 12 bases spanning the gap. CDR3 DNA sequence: TGCGCCAGCAGCTTGGGGAGGGGTGGAGCTGAAGCTTTCTTT. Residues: CASSLGRGGAEAFF.

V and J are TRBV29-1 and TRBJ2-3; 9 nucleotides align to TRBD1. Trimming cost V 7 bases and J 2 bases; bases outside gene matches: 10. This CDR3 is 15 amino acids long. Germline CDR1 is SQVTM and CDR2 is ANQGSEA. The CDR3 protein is CSAETRDRDTDTQYF. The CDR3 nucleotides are TGCAGCGCCGAGACCCGGGACAGGGACACAGATACGCAGTATTTT.

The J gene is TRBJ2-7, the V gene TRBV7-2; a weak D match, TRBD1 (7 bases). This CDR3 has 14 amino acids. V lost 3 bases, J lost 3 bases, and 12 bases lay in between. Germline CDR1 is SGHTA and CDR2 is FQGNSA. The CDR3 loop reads CASSFRGASYEQYF. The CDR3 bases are TGTGCCAGCAGCTTCAGGGGGGCTAGCTACGAGCAGTACTTC.

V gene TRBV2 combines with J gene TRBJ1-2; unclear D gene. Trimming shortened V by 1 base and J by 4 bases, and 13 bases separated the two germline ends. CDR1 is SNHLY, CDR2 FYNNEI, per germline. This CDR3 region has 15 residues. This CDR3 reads CASSEEGSRGYGYTF. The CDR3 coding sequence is TGTGCCAGCAGTGAAGAGGGTTCACGGGGCTATGGCTACACCTTC.

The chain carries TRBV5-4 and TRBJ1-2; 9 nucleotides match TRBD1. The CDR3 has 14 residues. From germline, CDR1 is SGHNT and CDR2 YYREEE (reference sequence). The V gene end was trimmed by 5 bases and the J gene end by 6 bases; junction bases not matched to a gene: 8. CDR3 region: CASSVQGAVHGYTF. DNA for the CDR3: TGTGCCAGCAGTGTACAGGGGGCCGTTCATGGCTACACCTTC. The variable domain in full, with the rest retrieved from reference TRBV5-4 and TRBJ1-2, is ETGVTQSPTHLIKTRGQQVTLRCSSQSGHNTVSWYQQALGQGPQFIFQYYREEENGRGNFPPRFSGLQFPNYSSELNVNALELDDSALYLCASSVQGAVHGYTFGSGTRLTVV.

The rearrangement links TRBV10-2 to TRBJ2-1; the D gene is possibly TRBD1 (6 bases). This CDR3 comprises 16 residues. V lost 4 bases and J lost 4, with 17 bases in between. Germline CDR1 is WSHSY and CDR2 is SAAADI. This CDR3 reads CASSGPGHKAYNEQFF. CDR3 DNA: TGCGCCAGCAGTGGTCCGGGACACAAGGCATACAATGAGCAGTTCTTC.

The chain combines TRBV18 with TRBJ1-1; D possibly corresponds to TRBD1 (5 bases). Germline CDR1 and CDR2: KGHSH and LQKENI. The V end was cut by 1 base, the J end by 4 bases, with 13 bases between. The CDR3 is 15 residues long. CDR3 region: CASSPQEGQGTEAFF. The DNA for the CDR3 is TGTGCCAGCTCACCACAGGAGGGTCAGGGCACTGAAGCTTTCTTT.

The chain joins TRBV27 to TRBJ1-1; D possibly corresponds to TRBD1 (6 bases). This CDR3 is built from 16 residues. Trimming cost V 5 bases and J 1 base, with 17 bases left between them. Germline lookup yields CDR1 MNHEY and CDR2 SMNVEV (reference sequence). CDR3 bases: TGTGCCAGCAGTCCGGGACATCTATTATCGAACACTGAAGCTTTCTTT. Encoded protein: CASSPGHLLSNTEAFF.

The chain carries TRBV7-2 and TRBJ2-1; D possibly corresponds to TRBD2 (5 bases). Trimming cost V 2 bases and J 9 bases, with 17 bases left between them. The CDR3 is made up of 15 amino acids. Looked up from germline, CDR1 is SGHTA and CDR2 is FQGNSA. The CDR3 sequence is CASSLFLTGKGEQFF. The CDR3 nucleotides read TGTGCCAGCAGCTTATTCCTTACGGGGAAGGGTGAGCAGTTCTTC. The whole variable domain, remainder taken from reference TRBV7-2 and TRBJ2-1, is GAGVSQSPSNKVTEKGKDVELRCDPISGHTALYWYRQSLGQGLEFLIYFQGNSAPDKSGLPSDRFSAERTGGSVSTLTIQRTQQEDSAVYLCASSLFLTGKGEQFFGPGTRLTVL.